This entry describes one T cell receptor beta chain. Its specific antigen is unknown. Base qualities are not recorded, but no much larger clone differs from it by a single base. This entry is derived from a study of cytomegalovirus exposure and HLA in healthy donors (dated by TCRdb to about 2017). For the study in its entirety: In an earlier analysis of some 610 of the donors, 250 to 300 Gb of sequence data and 90 million to 130 million unique TCR beta sequences from about 190 million T cells were reported. A later genetic analysis took genome-wide SNP genotypes for about three fifths of the roughly 670 donors and used that subset as a discovery cohort. To decide whether each TCR beta V gene segment behaved as functional or pseudogenic, an earlier analysis of approximately 600 of the donors relied on high-throughput TCR beta sequencing. Because of strong linkage in the cohort, roughly five DR-DQ haplotypes were treated as single units for association and clustering. Every repertoire in the discovery cohort had been generated on one and the same sequencing platform. The number of typed donors differed by locus: about 620-640 for A, B, C, DRB1 and DQB1; 500 to 550 for DQA1; approximately 610 for DPA1; and some 470 for DPB1. Rather than using new phenotypic data, the later analysis identified candidate immune exposures from TCR beta sequences and from how often those sequences occurred across donors. The study aimed to test whether signatures of past pathogen exposure could be identified by cataloging public T cell receptors. Among about 410 genotyped donors of the cohort, an average of around 220,000 unique TCR beta nucleotide sequences was sequenced per donor, of which 15% to 20% were non-productive. The study profiled the T cell repertoires of approximately 700 subjects by immunosequencing and related them to cytomegalovirus serostatus. Along with the roughly 670-subject first cohort, a separate validation cohort of around 110 different subjects was used. Among the roughly 380 genotyped donors, around 79% belonged to the genetic ancestry cluster associated with self-reported Caucasian donors. Class I and class II HLA loci were covered by the typing at four-digit resolution. The study combined high-throughput TCR immunosequencing, statistical association of individual TCRs with disease status, and machine learning to predict cytomegalovirus infection status. An early release that covered 500 to 800 HLA-typed donors contained approximately 290 gigabases of sequencing data and roughly 84 million unique TCR sequences. Donor age, sex, ethnicity and CMV serostatus were compiled alongside the repertoire data. A later analysis re-examined previously published TCR beta repertoires from roughly 650 donors and added high-resolution HLA genotyping to investigate patterns of TCR occurrence. The investigation overall reported the following: According to the authors, the approach could potentially be generalized to other disease states and immunological phenotypes. In a later analysis, several top co-occurrence clusters were reported to appear linked to parvovirus B19, influenza, CMV and Epstein-Barr virus. Assigning TCR associations to individual alleles was difficult when HLA alleles, especially DR and DQ, strongly co-occurred. A later analysis found that most CMV-associated TCR beta chains appeared HLA-restricted, with HLA associations seemingly driven largely by CMV exposure. A cluster of highly shared sequence variants was judged likely to be a technical artifact of the sequencing pipeline. In a later analysis, TCR association rates were found to vary across HLA loci, with the most associated TCRs seen for DRB1 alleles and the fewest for HLA-C alleles. The cohort was sequenced for TCR beta chains only, and without alpha or paired-chain data the features that could be detected were limited. Because some donors lacked HLA typing at each locus, the association tests relied only on the typed subset. The 87-base-pair reads could not distinguish some IMGT-functional V segments, including TRBV6-2 and TRBV6-3, so those segments were excluded. According to a later genetic analysis, donors in an Asian-associated ancestry cluster had fewer N-insertions in productive TCRs than the approximately 630-donor mean. A later genetic analysis associated a missense DCLRE1C variant with V-gene and J-gene trimming of TCR beta chains, and an independent cohort replicated the association. The presence/absence analyses assumed that sequencing depth was roughly uniform across donors, and that assumption may not be true. Cytomegalovirus status was reported to be diagnosed by the classifier with high specificity and sensitivity in both the original and validation cohorts. A later analysis found that HLA-associated TCR beta chains were more clonally expanded and had lower generation probabilities than equally common non-associated chains. An earlier analysis of several hundred of the donors showed that most TCR beta V segments appeared in productive rearrangements either about 90% or about 30% of the time, which broadly matched IMGT annotations. Immune exposure information for the cohort was limited to CMV serostatus. Correlated functional status among segregating V segments might be attributable to linkage disequilibrium, but an unknown experimental factor could not be ruled out. A further reported finding was that TCR beta sequences accurately predicted the HLA-A and HLA-B alleles for most subjects in the first cohort. The study gave a list of about 150 TCR beta chains associated with cytomegalovirus. Across donors, most TCR sequences were observed very rarely, whereas some public TCRs were present in many individuals. A later analysis associated about 17,000 TCR beta sequences with specific HLA alleles at a false discovery rate of 0.05. The earlier analysis of approximately 540 of the donors excluded 15 to 20 rarely observed V segments, including chromosome 9 orphons, because counts were too low. Three of the identified cytomegalovirus-associated TCR beta chains were confirmed in vitro to be specific for cytomegalovirus antigens.

Receptors were amplified or captured by the immunoSEQ multiplex PCR assay. A mixture of 60 forward primers for TCR Vbeta segments and 13 reverse primers for TCR Jbeta segments was used in the multiplex PCR. The CDR3 region of rearranged TCR beta genes was amplified from genomic DNA with a multiplex PCR assay. The amplified TCR beta libraries were sequenced on the Illumina HiSeq System as 87-base-pair reads. On the authors' methods: A later analysis counted approximately 76 million unique TCR beta chains across the 650 to 700 repertoires, and about 10 million of these chains were shared by at least two donors. Raw reads were error-corrected and collapsed into unique sequences with a nearest-neighbor algorithm that merged closely related sequences to remove PCR and sequencing errors. To assign V, D and J gene segments, CDR3 sequences were aligned to IMGT reference sequences. For a sequence to be retained, a match of at least six nucleotides to both a V gene segment and a J gene segment was required. A rearrangement counted as productive if the CDR3 had no stop codons and remained in frame with V and J, and every other rearrangement counted as non-productive. CDR3 was defined according to IMGT convention as the region running from the second conserved V-encoded cysteine to the conserved J-encoded phenylalanine. The earlier analysis of 500 to 600 of the donors excluded sequences that lacked an unambiguous match to a single V gene segment. In an earlier analysis of 587 of the donors, V segments were called functional above 56.7% productive rearrangements and were called segregating when the between-donor standard deviation exceeded 5%. A statistical classification framework was built to diagnose cytomegalovirus status from the catalog of TCR beta chain sequences. In a later analysis, V and J genes were assigned by comparing TCR nucleotide sequences against IMGT/GENE-DB human TR gene sequences. A later analysis assigned CDR3 sequences and most-parsimonious VDJ recombination scenarios with the TCRdist pipeline. In a later analysis, each TCR beta chain was defined by its CDR3 amino acid sequence together with its V-gene family, and reads without a unique V-gene family were excluded. A later analysis removed 450 to 600 highly shared, low-generation-probability nucleotide sequences to deal with suspected cross-contamination and a sequencing artifact. In a later analysis, a clonal expansion index for each public chain was calculated from normalized within-repertoire ranks of inferred template counts. Generation probabilities in a later analysis came from a VDJ recombination model fitted to out-of-frame rearrangements, and those results were checked against IGoR. Hypergeometric tests were used in a later analysis to score TCR-TCR, TCR-HLA and TCR-CMV co-occurrence, with a repertoire-size bias correction applied to the TCR pairs. False discovery rates were estimated in a later analysis by permuting HLA or CMV assignments 20 times. In a later analysis, co-occurring TCRs were grouped with DBSCAN, and TCRdist sequence similarity was added when clustering was performed within HLA-allele-positive subsets. For co-occurrence clustering, repertoires with fewer than 30,000 or more than 120,000 public chains were excluded, along with five or six repertoires with anomalous nucleotide sharing. TCRdb stores this immuneACCESS table with in-frame sequences only. Part of the clones is absent; in the studies checked, under half of the shortfall reflects unresolved V genes, and no reason is known for the rest. V, J and clone size are taken as reported in that table, and D and trimming were inferred from the DNA itself. Within this sample are approximately 70,000 clones, with around 81% of them counted one time only. The ten top clones hold 6.3% of the sample.

V is cut by 2 bases and J by 1 base, and the space between the germline ends is 13 bases. The CDR1 and CDR2 encoded by the germline V gene are KGHSH and LQKENI. From the cysteine up to the phenylalanine, the CDR3 has a length of 16 residues. Here the CDR3 DNA is all that survives: 48 bases in frame from base 1. The cohort consisted of more than 650 healthy bone marrow donors. At the time of sampling, every cohort member was nominally healthy, though immune exposures that went unrecorded were likely present. The donor was CMV seronegative and was included in the group of hundreds of seronegative cohort members. A peripheral blood sample was collected from each donor, and TCR beta sequencing was performed on peripheral blood mononuclear cells. Genomic DNA extraction from the blood cell samples was performed with the Qiagen DNeasy Blood Extraction Kit.

The V gene is TRBV18 and the J gene is TRBJ2-3, with the D gene not clear enough to name. The receptor was isolated from a man aged 50 or older in good health and CMV-seronegative. The sequenced sample consisted of PBMCs. CDR3 reads: CASSPSFGQGTDTQYF. The nucleotides read TGTGCCAGCTCACCATCCTTTGGTCAGGGCACAGATACGCAGTATTTT.